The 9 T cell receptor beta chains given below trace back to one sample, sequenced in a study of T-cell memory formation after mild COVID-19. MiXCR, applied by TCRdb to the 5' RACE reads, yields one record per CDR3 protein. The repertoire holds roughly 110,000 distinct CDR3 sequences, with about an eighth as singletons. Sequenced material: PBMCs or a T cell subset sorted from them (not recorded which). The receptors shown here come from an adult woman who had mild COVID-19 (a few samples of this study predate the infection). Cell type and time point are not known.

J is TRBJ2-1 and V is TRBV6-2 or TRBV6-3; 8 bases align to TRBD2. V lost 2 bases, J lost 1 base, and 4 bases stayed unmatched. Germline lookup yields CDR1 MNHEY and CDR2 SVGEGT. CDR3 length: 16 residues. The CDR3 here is CASSYGLAGSYNEQFF. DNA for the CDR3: TGTGCCAGCAGTTACGGTCTAGCGGGTTCCTACAATGAGCAGTTCTTC.

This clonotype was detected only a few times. CDR3 bases: TGCAGTGCACGGACAGGCGGTTCCGGGGAGCTGTTTTTT. Translated, it gives CSARTGGSGELFF. The V call is TRBV20-1, the J call TRBJ2-2; 7 nucleotides match TRBD1. With V trimmed by 6 bases and J by 6 bases, 7 bases remained unmatched. The CDR3 runs 13 residues. Germline CDR1 and CDR2: DFQATT and SNEGSKA (reference sequence).

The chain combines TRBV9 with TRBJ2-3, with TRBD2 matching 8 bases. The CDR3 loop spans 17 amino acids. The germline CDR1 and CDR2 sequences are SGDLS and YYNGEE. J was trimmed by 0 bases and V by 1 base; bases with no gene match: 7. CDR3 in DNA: TGTGCCAGCAGCGTAACCACCGGGACTAGAAGCACAGATACGCAGTATTTT. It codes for CASSVTTGTRSTDTQYF.

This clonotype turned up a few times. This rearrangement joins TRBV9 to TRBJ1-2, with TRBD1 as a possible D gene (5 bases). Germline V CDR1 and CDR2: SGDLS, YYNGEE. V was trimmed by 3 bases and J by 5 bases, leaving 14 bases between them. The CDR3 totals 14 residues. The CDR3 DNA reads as TGTGCCAGCAGCGCCCCAGGGACGGGGTATGGCTACACCTTC. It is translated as CASSAPGTGYGYTF.

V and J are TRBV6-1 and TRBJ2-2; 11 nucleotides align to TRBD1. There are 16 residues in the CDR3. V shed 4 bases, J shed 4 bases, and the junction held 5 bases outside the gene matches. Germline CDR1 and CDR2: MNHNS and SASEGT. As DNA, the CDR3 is TGTGCCAGCAGTGCGGACAGGGGGCGCGGCACCGGGGAGCTGTTTTTT. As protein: CASSADRGRGTGELFF.

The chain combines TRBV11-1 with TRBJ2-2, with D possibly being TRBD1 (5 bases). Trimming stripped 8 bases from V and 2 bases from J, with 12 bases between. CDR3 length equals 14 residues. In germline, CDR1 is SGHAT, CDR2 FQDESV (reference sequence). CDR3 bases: TGTGCCAGCCAACAGGTACCCAACACCGGGGAGCTGTTTTTT. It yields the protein CASQQVPNTGELFF.

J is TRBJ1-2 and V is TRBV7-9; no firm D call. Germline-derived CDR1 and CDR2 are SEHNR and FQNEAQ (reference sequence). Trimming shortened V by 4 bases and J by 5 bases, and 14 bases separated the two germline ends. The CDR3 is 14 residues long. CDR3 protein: CASSSSAAGYGYTF. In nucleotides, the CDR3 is TGTGCCAGCAGCTCCTCAGCGGCCGGGTATGGCTACACCTTC.

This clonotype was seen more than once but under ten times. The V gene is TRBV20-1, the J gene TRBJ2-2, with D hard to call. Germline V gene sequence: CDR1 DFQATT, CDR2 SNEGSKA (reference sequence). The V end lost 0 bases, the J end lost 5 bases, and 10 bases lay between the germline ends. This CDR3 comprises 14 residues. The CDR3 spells CSARDSEGTGELFF. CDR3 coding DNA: TGCAGTGCTAGAGACTCGGAAGGGACCGGGGAGCTGTTTTTT.

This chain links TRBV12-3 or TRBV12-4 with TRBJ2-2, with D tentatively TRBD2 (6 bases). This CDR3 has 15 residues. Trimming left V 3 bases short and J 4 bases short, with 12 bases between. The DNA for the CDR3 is TGTGCCAGCAGTTTTACTAGCTTAAGCACCGGGGAGCTGTTTTTT. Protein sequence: CASSFTSLSTGELFF.